This T cell receptor (beta chain) emerged from a study of vaccination effects on CD4 cells after COVID-19 (dated by TCRdb to between 2021 and 2023). With regard to the full study: The ViraFEST assay stimulated PBMC with viral peptide pools and then used TCR sequencing to identify antigen-specific CD4+ T cell clonotypes by expansion. Pre-vaccine samples were collected from two convalescent patients 16 days and one week before the first dose, corresponding to 142 and 148 days after COVID-19 diagnosis. Roughly 2 million PBMC per well were cultured in IMDM with about 4.5% human AB serum, around 10 IU/ml IL-2 and gentamicin, plus 10 ug/ml peptides. A total of around eleven COVID-19 convalescent patients and a handful of SARS-CoV-2-naive healthy vaccine recipients were included in the full study. Two doses of either the BNT162b2 or the mRNA-1273 mRNA SARS-CoV-2 vaccine were administered to participants. The study compared SARS-CoV-2 spike-specific CD4+ TCR repertoires before and after mRNA vaccination in COVID-19 convalescent patients and infection-naive vaccine recipients. Cultures from other donors in the study were sequenced with the Oncomine TCR Beta short-read assay on an Illumina iSeq 100. What the research found in general, with its limitations: At late post-vaccination timepoints, both infection-induced and vaccine-induced clones showed marked clonal contraction, consistent with waning T cell responses. The study was limited by a small number of convalescent patients and lacked early post-infection timepoints. In convalescent patients, the post-vaccine spike-reactive repertoire was composed mainly of new vaccine-induced clones that were largely distinct from infection-induced clones.

After around eleven days of culture, CD4+ T cells were isolated with the EasySep CD4+ T cell isolation kit. Convalescent patients had PCR-confirmed SARS-CoV-2 infection between March and December 2020, before Alpha, Beta and Delta variants emerged in the United States. Half of the culture medium was replaced with fresh IL-2-containing medium on days 3 and 7. Unless noted otherwise, every peptide stimulation condition was grown in triplicate wells. PBMC were separated from whole blood using Ficoll-Paque Plus gradient centrifugation and were then either cryopreserved at -140C or used fresh. The QIAamp micro DNA kit was used to extract genomic DNA from the cultured CD4+ T cells. The CDR3 sequence holds 15 residues, the cysteine and phenylalanine included. Only the CDR3 DNA stays, 45 bases, in frame from base 1. Trimmed from V: 5 bases; trimmed from J: 1 base; junction bases lacking a gene match: 6. CDR1 and CDR2 were assigned from the germline V gene (reference sequence) as SEHNR and FQNEAQ.

Library generation was performed with the immunoSEQ multiplex PCR assay. DNA from the CD4+ T cells that had been cultured and isolated underwent TCR beta CDR3 sequencing. As for how the authors treated the data: Non-productive TCR sequences were removed and reads were trimmed to the CDR3 region, keeping CDR3s of at least 7 amino acids. Antigen-specific clonotypes were identified with the MANAFEST web app by comparing expansion in peptide wells against reference cultures. To be called positive, a clone needed expansion at FDR<0.05 compared with the reference and with all other wells, an odds ratio greater than 5, and a frequency greater than 0.1% in two replicate wells. Clonotypes significantly expanded in SARS-CoV-2 spike wells and in at least one common cold coronavirus spike condition were defined as cross-reactive. Levenshtein distance calculated with the stringdist R package was used to assess CDR3 similarity, and unrooted trees were constructed with ape in R 3.6.1. TCRdb carries this immuneACCESS record with in-frame sequences only. Its versions omit some clonotypes, under half of them owing to an unresolved V gene in the studies checked, with the rest unexplained. Clonal size and the V and J genes are those of that table, whereas D and trimming came from the DNA. The sample table holds more than 40,000 clones, of which roughly three quarters were seen once. Of the sample, 12% is held by the ten largest clones.

Note on this clone: It has no known antigen specificity. Per-base quality was not reported, and no clone a single base away is much larger than it.

In this chain, TRBV7-9 is recombined with TRBJ2-3; the central 7 bases match TRBD2. This sequence was found in a human donor who had a prior SARS-CoV-2 infection. Sequences were derived from CD4+ T cells from PBMCs cultured without peptide, sampled before COVID-19 vaccination. The bases are TGTGCCAGCAGCGTGCGGGGGACCCGCACAGATACGCAGTATTTT. Its product reads: CASSVRGTRTDTQYF.